These 26 T cell receptor beta chains originate from one sample sequenced in a study of OX40 agonist ivuxolimab in advanced cancers. The protocol was immunoSEQ multiplex PCR, while the TCRdb copy is restricted to in-frame clones and leaves out a portion. The repertoire holds around 84,000 clones, about 93% seen once, with 0.43% in the top ten. The source material was CD4+ or CD8+ T cells sorted from blood, sampled in a trial of the OX40 agonist ivuxolimab. Every receptor here comes from an adult with an advanced solid tumor such as melanoma, head and neck, liver or kidney cancer.

As regards this clone: Its ends do not fully match the called genes, so a read error is possible. The CDR3 DNA follows: TGTGCCAGCAGTGAAAAGCGCGCCGGCGAACACCGGGGAGCTGTTTTT. It is translated as CASSEKRAGEHRGAVF. This rearrangement joins TRBV2 to TRBJ2-2, with TRBD2 as a possible D gene (5 bases). Per germline, CDR1 SNHLY and CDR2 FYNNEI. The CDR3 contains 16 residues.

The chain carries TRBV18 and TRBJ2-1, with D maybe TRBD2 (6 bases). Germline V gene sequence: CDR1 KGHSH, CDR2 LQKENI. This CDR3 spans 18 amino acids. Between the trimmed V and J ends, which lost 2 bases and 5 bases, there was a span of 22 bases. The CDR3: CASSPALPYRDFHNEQFF. CDR3 nucleotide sequence: TGTGCCAGCTCACCAGCGCTACCATACCGGGACTTCCACAATGAGCAGTTCTTC.

The V call is TRBV18, the J call TRBJ1-5, with D perhaps TRBD1 (5 bases). CDR1 and CDR2 (germline): KGHSH, LQKENI. This CDR3 has 13 residues. The V gene lost 2 bases and the J gene lost 7 bases, with 9 bases spanning the gap. The CDR3 DNA is TGTGCCAGCTCACCAGAAGGGGTGCAGCCCCAGCATTTT. This encodes CASSPEGVQPQHF.

This chain links TRBV11-1 with TRBJ2-1; tentatively, D is TRBD2 (6 bases). Germline V CDR1 and CDR2: SGHAT, FQDESV (reference sequence). The CDR3 length is 15 residues. V was clipped by 8 bases and J by 4 bases, with 18 bases between them. This CDR3 is CASSSWEVRYNEQFF. Here the CDR3 DNA reads TGTGCCAGCTCCAGCTGGGAGGTCCGGTACAATGAGCAGTTCTTC. Combining the CDR3 with reference TRBV11-1 and TRBJ2-1 gives the whole variable domain EAEVAQSPRYKITEKSQAVAFWCDPISGHATLYWYRQILGQGPELLVQFQDESVVDDSQLPKDRFSAERLKGVDSTLKIQPAELGDSAMYLCASSSWEVRYNEQFFGPGTRLTVL.

The rearrangement joins TRBV5-8 to TRBJ2-2; D possibly corresponds to TRBD2 (6 bases). Germline V gene data show CDR1 as SGHTS and CDR2 as YDEGEE. This CDR3 has 15 residues. V was trimmed by 1 base and J by 1 base, leaving 8 bases between them. The CDR3 spells CASSLWRGNTGELFF. In nucleotides, the CDR3 is TGTGCCAGCAGCTTGTGGCGGGGGAACACCGGGGAGCTGTTTTTT.

The chain recombines TRBV5-1 with TRBJ2-7; 15 bases line up with TRBD2. V shed 5 bases and J 5 bases; nucleotides not matched to a gene: 5. Germline loops: CDR1 SGHRS, CDR2 YFSETQ. This CDR3 spans 15 amino acids. The CDR3 bases are TGCGCCAGCAGAACCGGGACTAGCGGGAGGAACGAGCAGTACTTC. Protein sequence: CASRTGTSGRNEQYF.

This clone appeared a single time. This chain joins TRBV18 and TRBJ2-3; D gene uncertain. This CDR3 contains 11 residues. The V gene lost 5 bases and the J gene lost 5 bases, with 5 bases spanning the gap. Germline-derived CDR1 and CDR2 are KGHSH and LQKENI. CDR3 loop: CASSSQDTQYF. Here the CDR3 DNA reads TGTGCCAGCTCAAGCCAAGATACGCAGTATTTT.

This chain links TRBV5-1 with TRBJ1-1; 8 bases fit TRBD1. The CDR3 extends over 16 amino acids. J gave up 10 bases and V 0 bases, and 14 bases lay outside the gene matches. The germline V gene has CDR1 SGHRS and CDR2 YFSETQ. This CDR3 is CASSLGGQGRGGLAFF. The CDR3 bases are TGCGCCAGCAGCTTGGGAGGACAGGGACGGGGTGGATTAGCTTTCTTT.

This chain connects TRBV19 to TRBJ2-1; weak D call: TRBD2 (5 bases). The CDR3 loop spans 15 amino acids. V was trimmed by 5 bases and J by 6 bases, leaving 17 bases between them. Germline-derived CDR1 and CDR2 are LNHDA and SQIVND (reference sequence). The CDR3 DNA sequence: TGTGCCAGTAGTTTCTCGGGGAGTCGGGCCAATGAGCAGTTCTTC. Translating gives CASSFSGSRANEQFF.

V gene TRBV7-2 combines with J gene TRBJ1-5; D gene unclear. Trimming left V 2 bases short and J 2 bases short, with 13 bases between. The CDR3 spans 16 residues. CDR1 SGHTA and CDR2 FQGNSA come from the germline V gene. CDR3 loop: CASSLLGLPRNQPQHF. DNA for the CDR3: TGTGCCAGCAGCTTACTTGGGCTTCCCCGCAATCAGCCCCAGCATTTT. The full variable domain, completed using reference TRBV7-2 and TRBJ1-5, is GAGVSQSPSNKVTEKGKDVELRCDPISGHTALYWYRQSLGQGLEFLIYFQGNSAPDKSGLPSDRFSAERTGGSVSTLTIQRTQQEDSAVYLCASSLLGLPRNQPQHFGDGTRLSIL.

The chain uses TRBV27 and TRBJ1-2; 7 bases map to TRBD1. There are 13 residues in the CDR3. Per germline, CDR1 MNHEY and CDR2 SMNVEV (reference sequence). V was pared by 1 base and J by 8 bases, with 4 bases of the junction left unmatched. In DNA form, the CDR3 reads TGTGCCAGCAGTTTATGGGACAGTAGCGGCTACACCTTC. It specifies CASSLWDSSGYTF.

The chain is built from TRBV5-5 and TRBJ2-2, with TRBD2 matching over 9 bases. From germline, CDR1 is SGHKS and CDR2 YYEKEE (reference sequence). The CDR3 runs 16 residues. V was pared by 2 bases and J by 6 bases, with 8 bases of the junction left unmatched. The CDR3 here is CASSLGVLAGAGELFF. In nucleotides, the CDR3 is TGTGCCAGCAGCTTAGGAGTACTAGCGGGCGCCGGGGAGCTGTTTTTT.

The chain is built from TRBV4-1 and TRBJ2-7, with 7 positions matching TRBD1. The CDR3 runs 15 residues. The V gene end was trimmed by 2 bases and the J gene end by 2 bases; junction bases not matched to a gene: 6. Germline CDR1 MGHRA, CDR2 YSYEKL. CDR3 bases: TGCGCCAGCAGCCAATCCGGGACAGACCCCTACGAGCAGTACTTC. It specifies CASSQSGTDPYEQYF.

The chain combines TRBV5-1 with TRBJ1-2; 10 nucleotides align to TRBD1. The length of the CDR3 is 15 residues. Per germline, CDR1 SGHRS and CDR2 YFSETQ. J gave up 3 bases and V 4 bases, and 6 bases lay outside the gene matches. Written as DNA, the CDR3 is TGCGCCAGCAGCGGCGGCGGACAGGGGGACTATGGCTACACCTTC. It encodes CASSGGGQGDYGYTF.

The CDR3 sequence is CASSQGVGSEQYF. The CDR3 DNA reads TGTGCCAGCAGCCAAGGTGTTGGGTCCGAGCAGTACTTC. The rearrangement uses TRBV4-2 and TRBJ2-7; D unresolved. V shed 1 base and J shed 6 bases, with 10 bases lying between them. In germline, CDR1 is LGHNA, CDR2 YNFKEQ. The CDR3 runs 13 residues.

The V and J genes are TRBV28 and TRBJ1-1; D unresolved. Germline V gene sequence: CDR1 MDHEN, CDR2 SYDVKM. This CDR3 is 15 amino acids long. The V end lost 2 bases, the J end lost 4 bases, and 14 bases lay between the germline ends. CDR3 nucleotide sequence: TGTGCCAGCAGTTTAAGACAAGGTGGTGGCACTGAAGCTTTCTTT. This translates into CASSLRQGGGTEAFF.

This chain connects TRBV6-5 to TRBJ1-2; 7 nucleotides agree with TRBD1. This CDR3 spans 14 amino acids. With 4 bases clipped from V and 13 bases from J, the junction kept 15 bases outside the gene matches. Germline values: CDR1 MNHEY, CDR2 SVGAGI. The CDR3 loop reads CASSSPQGSASVTF. The CDR3 bases are TGTGCCAGCAGTTCCCCACAGGGGTCGGCATCCGTCACCTTC.

The chain uses TRBV5-1 and TRBJ2-4; a weak D match, TRBD2 (5 bases). CDR1 is SGHRS, CDR2 YFSETQ, per germline. This CDR3 contains 13 residues. With 4 bases removed from V and 6 bases from J, the gap between germline ends came to 11 bases. The CDR3 spells CASSPGMGNIQYF. The DNA of the CDR3 is TGCGCCAGCAGCCCCGGGATGGGAAACATTCAGTACTTC.

J is TRBJ2-5 and V is TRBV7-9, with a weak D call TRBD1 (5 bases). CDR1 is SEHNR, CDR2 FQNEAQ, per germline (reference sequence). CDR3 length: 15 residues. V dropped 2 bases and J dropped 0 bases, with 10 bases sitting between them. CDR3 nucleotide sequence: TGTGCCAGCAGCTTAAAATTGACAGACCAAGAGACCCAGTACTTC. Translated: CASSLKLTDQETQYF.

The chain combines TRBV2 with TRBJ1-1; D remains unclear. The CDR3 spans 11 residues. The germline gives CDR1 SNHLY, CDR2 FYNNEI. Trimming shortened V by 7 bases and J by 9 bases, and 12 bases separated the two germline ends. CDR3 amino acids: CASKVVDKAFF. The CDR3, as DNA: TGTGCCAGCAAGGTAGTCGACAAAGCTTTCTTT.

This rearrangement joins TRBV9 to TRBJ2-5; 8 bases line up with TRBD2. CDR1 is SGDLS and CDR2 is YYNGEE in the germline V gene. J lost 1 base, V lost 2 bases, and 7 bases had no gene match. There are 16 residues in the CDR3. The CDR3 sequence is CASSVNAGGPQETQYF. The CDR3 DNA reads TGTGCCAGCAGCGTTAACGCGGGGGGACCCCAAGAGACCCAGTACTTC.

V is TRBV11-3 and J is TRBJ2-6, with a weak D call TRBD2 (6 bases). The CDR3 consists of 18 residues. Germline CDR1 and CDR2: SGHNT and YENEEA. V was clipped by 5 bases and J by 0 bases, with 17 bases between them. The CDR3 bases are TGTGCCAGCAGCGAGGCGGGACCGACGAGCTCTGGGGCCAACGTCCTGACTTTC. It encodes CASSEAGPTSSGANVLTF.

This rearrangement joins TRBV5-6 to TRBJ1-1; D ambiguous. Germline V CDR1 and CDR2: SGHDT, YYEEEE. V was cut by 5 bases and J by 5 bases, with 7 bases left in between. There are 11 residues in the CDR3. The CDR3 bases are TGTGCCAGCAGTCGTAGGACTGAAGCTTTCTTT. Its protein product is CASSRRTEAFF.

The genes are TRBV5-1 and TRBJ2-7; TRBD1 matches at 8 bases. Germline lookup yields CDR1 SGHRS and CDR2 YFSETQ. The length of the CDR3 is 15 residues. V gave up 6 bases and J gave up 6 bases; unmatched junction bases: 14. The CDR3 loop reads CASNFLGQGTSEQYF. The CDR3 DNA sequence: TGCGCCAGCAACTTTCTAGGACAGGGAACAAGCGAGCAGTACTTC.

The rearrangement uses TRBV29-1 and TRBJ2-2, with D maybe TRBD1 (6 bases). The germline V gene has CDR1 SQVTM and CDR2 ANQGSEA. The V end was cut by 3 bases, the J end by 5 bases, with 16 bases between. This CDR3 region has 15 residues. The CDR3 reads CSVEKGRGETGELFF. CDR3 nucleotide sequence: TGCAGCGTTGAGAAAGGCAGGGGAGAAACCGGGGAGCTGTTTTTT.

The CDR3 loop reads CASSEVSGSTQYF. CDR3 DNA: TGTGCCAGCAGTGAAGTGTCAGGGTCGACCCAGTACTTC. This chain connects TRBV6-1 to TRBJ2-5; D may be TRBD1 (5 bases). Trimming removed 1 base at V and 7 bases at J, with 10 bases between. This CDR3 has 13 amino acids. In germline, CDR1 is MNHNS, CDR2 SASEGT.